The count of the clone carrying this TCR beta chain is one. Unmatched junction bases numbered 4, after V lost 2 bases and J lost 6 bases. This CDR3 spans 13 amino acids. Per the germline V gene, CDR1 is MDHEN and CDR2 is SYDVKM. The sample is drawn from a study of blood T cell repertoires in COVID-19. Study-level background: PBMCs, B-cell-depleted T cells, or T cells provided the cDNA or gDNA that made up the material.

This table comes from immunoSEQ multiplex PCR, and its TCRdb copy is limited to in-frame clones, with some not included. The sample includes approximately 240,000 clones, around nine tenths of them seen just once. Sequencing was done on a sample of peripheral blood. The TCR originated in a woman aged 18 to 35 who had recovered from COVID-19. This sequence joins TRBV28 and TRBJ2-7; 7 nucleotides align to TRBD1. CDR3 region: CASSLVTGAEQYF. The CDR3 nucleotides are TGTGCCAGCAGTTTAGTCACAGGGGCCGAGCAGTACTTC.